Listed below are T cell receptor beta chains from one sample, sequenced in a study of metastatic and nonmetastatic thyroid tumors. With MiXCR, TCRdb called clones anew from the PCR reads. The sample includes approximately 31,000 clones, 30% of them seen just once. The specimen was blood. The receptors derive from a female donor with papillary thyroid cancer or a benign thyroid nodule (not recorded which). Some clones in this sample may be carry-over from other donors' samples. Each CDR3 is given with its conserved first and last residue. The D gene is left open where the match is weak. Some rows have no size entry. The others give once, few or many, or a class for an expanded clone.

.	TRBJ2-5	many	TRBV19	CASSRSDTETQYF	TGTGCCAGTAGTCGGTCGGATACAGAGACCCAGTACTTC
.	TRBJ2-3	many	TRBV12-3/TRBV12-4	CASSLMAISTDTQYF	TGTGCCAGCAGTTTAATGGCGATTAGCACAGATACGCAGTATTTT
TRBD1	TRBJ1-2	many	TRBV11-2	CASSLVTDRSYGYTF	TGTGCCAGCAGCTTAGTGACGGACAGGAGCTATGGCTACACCTTC
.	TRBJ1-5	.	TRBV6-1	CASRGVNRGNQPQHF	TGTGCCAGCAGGGGAGTTAATCGGGGGAATCAGCCCCAGCATTTT
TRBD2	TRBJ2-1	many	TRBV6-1	CASSEELAGVLGNEQFF	TGTGCCAGCAGTGAAGAGCTAGCGGGAGTTTTGGGGAATGAGCAGTTCTTC
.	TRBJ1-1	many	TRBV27	CASSLSKGLGAFF	TGTGCCAGCAGTTTATCGAAGGGACTGGGGGCTTTCTTT
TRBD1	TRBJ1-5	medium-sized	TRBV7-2	CASSSYRGFQHF	TGTGCCAGCAGCTCGTACAGGGGGTTCCAGCATTTT
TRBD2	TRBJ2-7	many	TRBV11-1	CASSPRLAAGAVSYEQYF	TGTGCCAGCAGCCCACGGCTGGCAGCGGGAGCCGTCTCCTACGAGCAGTACTTC
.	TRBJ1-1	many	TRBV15	CATSKAGTEAFF	TGTGCCACCAGCAAGGCAGGAACTGAAGCTTTCTTT
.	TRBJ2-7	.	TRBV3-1	CASSREQYF	TGTGCCAGCAGCCGAGAGCAGTACTTC
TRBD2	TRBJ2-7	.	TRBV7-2	CASSLWAGEEYEQYF	TGTGCCAGCAGCTTATGGGCGGGAGAGGAATACGAGCAGTACTTC
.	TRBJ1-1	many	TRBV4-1	CASSQEVRNTEAFF	TGCGCCAGCAGCCAAGAGGTAAGGAACACTGAAGCTTTCTTT
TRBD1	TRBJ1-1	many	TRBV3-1	CASSLAGTGGTEAFF	TGTGCCAGCAGCCTGGCCGGGACAGGGGGCACTGAAGCTTTCTTT
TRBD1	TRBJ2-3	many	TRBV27	CASSTGGTYTDTQYF	TGTGCCAGCAGCACAGGGGGCACCTACACAGATACGCAGTATTTT
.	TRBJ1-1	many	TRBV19	CASSIAASSTEAFF	TGTGCCAGTAGTATAGCGGCCAGCAGCACTGAAGCTTTCTTT
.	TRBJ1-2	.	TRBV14	CASSPGSETGAAGRYGYTF	TGTGCCAGCAGCCCGGGCTCAGAGACGGGGGCCGCCGGACGATATGGCTACACCTTC
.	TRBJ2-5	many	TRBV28	CASSLRAGGLETQYF	TGTGCCAGCAGTTTAAGGGCAGGGGGGTTGGAGACCCAGTACTTC
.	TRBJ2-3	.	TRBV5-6	CSSSRRHITDTQYF	TGTTCCAGCAGCAGACGACATATTACAGATACGCAGTATTTT
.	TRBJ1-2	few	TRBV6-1	CASTPPGGIRGYTF	TGTGCCAGCACCCCCCCGGGAGGGATCCGTGGCTACACCTTC
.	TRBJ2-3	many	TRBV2	CASSVWGPSDTQYF	TGTGCCAGCAGTGTCTGGGGGCCCTCAGATACGCAGTATTTT